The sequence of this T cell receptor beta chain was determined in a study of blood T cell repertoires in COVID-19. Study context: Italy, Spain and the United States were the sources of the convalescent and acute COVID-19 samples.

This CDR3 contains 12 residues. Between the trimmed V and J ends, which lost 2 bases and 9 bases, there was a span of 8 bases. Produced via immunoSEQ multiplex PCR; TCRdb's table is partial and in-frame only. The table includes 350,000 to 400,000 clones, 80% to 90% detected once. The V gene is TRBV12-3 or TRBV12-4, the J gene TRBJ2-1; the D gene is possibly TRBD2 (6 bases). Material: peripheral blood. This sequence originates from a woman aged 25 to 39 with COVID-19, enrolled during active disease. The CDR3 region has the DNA TGTGCCAGCAGTTTAAGTAGCGGTGAGCAGTTCTTC. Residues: CASSLSSGEQFF.